The clone carrying this TCR beta chain appeared a few times. Trimming left V 0 bases short and J 0 bases short, with 12 bases between. The CDR3 has 17 residues. Germline CDR1 reads MNHEY; CDR2 reads SVGAGI. Using its own MiXCR run on the 5' RACE reads, TCRdb lists one record per CDR3 protein. The sample lists approximately 600,000 distinct CDR3 sequences; roughly an eighth were seen once. The sample originates from a study of T cells after yellow fever vaccination. The specimen comprised PBMCs, sampled on the day of the yellow fever booster vaccination. The sequence was collected from a man between 25 and 39 years old who received the YFV17D yellow fever vaccine. This rearrangement joins TRBV6-5 to TRBJ1-3; TRBD1 might be the D (6 bases). CDR3 region: CASSYSHRDFSGNTIYF. In DNA, the CDR3 is TGTGCCAGCAGTTACTCCCACAGGGATTTCTCTGGAAACACCATATATTTT.